This is a list of T cell receptor beta chains from one sample in a study of T cell responses to AZD1222 COVID-19 vaccine. Generated by immunoSEQ multiplex PCR, the TCRdb table keeps only in-frame clones and is missing some. In the table there are tens of thousands of clones, 80% to 90% of which are singletons. The sample consisted of peripheral blood, taken 28 days after the second AZD1222 dose. These receptors all come from an adult who received the AZD1222 COVID-19 vaccine. The CDR3 runs from the conserved cysteine through the conserved F or W.

TRBV14 CASNSNSGETSGRYYEQYF
TRBV10-2 CASSGTSGAYNEQFF
TRBV2 CASSEVRGPEQYF
TRBV3-1/TRBV3-2 CASSQVLSGQGSTDTQYF
TRBV9 CASSAGSGGAYEQYF
TRBV5-4 CASSLKRLNEQFF
TRBV6-2/TRBV6-3 CASSPGLSLAEQYF
TRBV23-1 CASCPRFDYGYTF
TRBV11-3 CASSFRTGYPQPSGNTIYF
TRBV11-1 CASSPVSANYGYTF
TRBV21-1 CASSKDRDKDSPLHF
TRBV5-1 CASSLWIGDGSNYGYTF
TRBV28 CASSLGGQGADTQYF
TRBV2 CASSESRSSGPIEQYF
TRBV5-5 CASSFQGAGTEAFF